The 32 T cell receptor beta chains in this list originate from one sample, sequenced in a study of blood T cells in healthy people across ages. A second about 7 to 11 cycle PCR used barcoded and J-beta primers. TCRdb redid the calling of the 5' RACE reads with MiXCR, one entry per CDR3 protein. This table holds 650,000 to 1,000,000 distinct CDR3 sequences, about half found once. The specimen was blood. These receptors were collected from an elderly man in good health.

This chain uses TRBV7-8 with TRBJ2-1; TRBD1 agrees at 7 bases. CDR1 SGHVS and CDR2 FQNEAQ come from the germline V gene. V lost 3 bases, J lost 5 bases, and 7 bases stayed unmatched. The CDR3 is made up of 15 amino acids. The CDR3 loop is CASSLMGTANNEQFF. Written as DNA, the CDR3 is TGTGCCAGCAGCTTGATGGGGACAGCAAACAATGAGCAGTTCTTC.

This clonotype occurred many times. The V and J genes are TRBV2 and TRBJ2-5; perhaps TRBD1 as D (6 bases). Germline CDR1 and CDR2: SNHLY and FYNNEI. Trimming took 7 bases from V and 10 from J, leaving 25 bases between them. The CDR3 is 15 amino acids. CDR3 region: CASTLLWGPQDNQYF. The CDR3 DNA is TGTGCCAGCACCCTCCTTTGGGGGCCTCAGGATAACCAGTACTTC.

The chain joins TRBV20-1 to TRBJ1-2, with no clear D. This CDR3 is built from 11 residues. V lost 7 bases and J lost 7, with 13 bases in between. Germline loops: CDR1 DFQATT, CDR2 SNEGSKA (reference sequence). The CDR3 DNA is TGCAGTGTTACTGGGCTCGGTGGCTACACCTTC. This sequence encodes CSVTGLGGYTF.

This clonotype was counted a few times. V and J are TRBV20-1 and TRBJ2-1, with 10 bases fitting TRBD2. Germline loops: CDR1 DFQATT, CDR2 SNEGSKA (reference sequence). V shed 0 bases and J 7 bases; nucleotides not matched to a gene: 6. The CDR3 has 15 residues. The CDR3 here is CSARDQSSGSNEQFF. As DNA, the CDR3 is TGCAGTGCTAGAGATCAGTCTAGCGGGAGTAATGAGCAGTTCTTC.

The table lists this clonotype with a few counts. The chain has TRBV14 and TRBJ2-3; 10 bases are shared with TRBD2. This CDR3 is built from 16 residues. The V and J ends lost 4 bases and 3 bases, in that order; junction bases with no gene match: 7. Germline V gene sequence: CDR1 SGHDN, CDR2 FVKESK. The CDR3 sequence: CASSLLETSGTDTQYF. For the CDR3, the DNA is TGTGCCAGCAGCCTACTTGAGACTAGCGGGACAGATACGCAGTATTTT.

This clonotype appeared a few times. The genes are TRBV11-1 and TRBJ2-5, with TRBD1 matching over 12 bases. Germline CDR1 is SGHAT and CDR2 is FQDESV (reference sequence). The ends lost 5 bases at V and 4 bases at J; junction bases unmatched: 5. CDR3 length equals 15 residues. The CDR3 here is CASSPGQGARETQYF. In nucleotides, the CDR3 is TGTGCCAGCAGCCCGGGACAGGGGGCACGAGAGACCCAGTACTTC.

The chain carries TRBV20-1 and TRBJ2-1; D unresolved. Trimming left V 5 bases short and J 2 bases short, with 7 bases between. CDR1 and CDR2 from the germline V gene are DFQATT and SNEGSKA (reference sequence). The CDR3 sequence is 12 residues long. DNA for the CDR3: TGCAGTGCTGTTGAGGCCTACAATGAGCAGTTCTTC. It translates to CSAVEAYNEQFF.

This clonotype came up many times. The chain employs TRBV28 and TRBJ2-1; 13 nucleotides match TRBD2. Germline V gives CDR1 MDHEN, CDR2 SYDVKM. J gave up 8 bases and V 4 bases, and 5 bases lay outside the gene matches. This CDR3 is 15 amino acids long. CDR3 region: CASSSTSGRPYEQFF. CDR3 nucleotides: TGTGCCAGCAGTTCGACTAGCGGGAGGCCCTATGAGCAGTTCTTC.

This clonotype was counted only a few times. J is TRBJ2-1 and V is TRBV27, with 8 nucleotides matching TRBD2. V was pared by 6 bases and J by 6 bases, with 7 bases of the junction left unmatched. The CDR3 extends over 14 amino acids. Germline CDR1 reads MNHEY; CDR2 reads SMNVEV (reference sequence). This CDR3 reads CASRMSGRGNEQFF. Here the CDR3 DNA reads TGTGCCAGCAGGATGAGCGGGAGAGGCAATGAGCAGTTCTTC.

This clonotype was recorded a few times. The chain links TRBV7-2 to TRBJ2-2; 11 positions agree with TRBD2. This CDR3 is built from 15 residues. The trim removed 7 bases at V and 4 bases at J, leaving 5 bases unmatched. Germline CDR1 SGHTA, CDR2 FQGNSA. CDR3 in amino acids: CASTLAGVSTGELFF. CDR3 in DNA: TGTGCCAGCACACTAGCGGGAGTAAGCACCGGGGAGCTGTTTTTT. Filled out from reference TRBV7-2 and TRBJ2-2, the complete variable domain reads GAGVSQSPSNKVTEKGKDVELRCDPISGHTALYWYRQSLGQGLEFLIYFQGNSAPDKSGLPSDRFSAERTGGSVSTLTIQRTQQEDSAVYLCASTLAGVSTGELFFGEGSRLTVL.

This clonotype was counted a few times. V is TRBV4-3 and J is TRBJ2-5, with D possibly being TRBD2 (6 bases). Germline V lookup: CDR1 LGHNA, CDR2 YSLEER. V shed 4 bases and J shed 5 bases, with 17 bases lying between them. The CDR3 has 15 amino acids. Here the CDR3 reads CASSPHVGGGETQYF. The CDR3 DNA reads TGCGCCAGCAGCCCCCATGTGGGGGGTGGCGAGACCCAGTACTTC.

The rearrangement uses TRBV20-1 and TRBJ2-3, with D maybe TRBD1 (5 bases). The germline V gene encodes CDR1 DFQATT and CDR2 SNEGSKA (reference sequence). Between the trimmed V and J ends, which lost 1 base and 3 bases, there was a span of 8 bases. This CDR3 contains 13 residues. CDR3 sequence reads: CSARGAGTDTQYF. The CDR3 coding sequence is TGCAGTGCTAGAGGCGCAGGGACAGATACGCAGTATTTT.

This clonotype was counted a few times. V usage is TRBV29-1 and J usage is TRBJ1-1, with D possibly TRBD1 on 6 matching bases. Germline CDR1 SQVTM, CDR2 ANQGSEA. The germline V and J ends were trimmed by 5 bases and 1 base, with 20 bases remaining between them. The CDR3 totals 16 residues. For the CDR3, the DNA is TGCAGCGTTCCAGGTCCAGGGGAAAGGGGGAACACTGAAGCTTTCTTT. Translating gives CSVPGPGERGNTEAFF.

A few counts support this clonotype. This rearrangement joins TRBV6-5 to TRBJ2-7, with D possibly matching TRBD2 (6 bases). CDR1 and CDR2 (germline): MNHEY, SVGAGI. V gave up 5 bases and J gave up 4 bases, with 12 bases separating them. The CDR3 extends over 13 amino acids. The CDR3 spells CASSNSGTYEQYF. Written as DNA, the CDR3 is TGTGCCAGCAGTAATAGCGGTACTTACGAGCAGTACTTC.

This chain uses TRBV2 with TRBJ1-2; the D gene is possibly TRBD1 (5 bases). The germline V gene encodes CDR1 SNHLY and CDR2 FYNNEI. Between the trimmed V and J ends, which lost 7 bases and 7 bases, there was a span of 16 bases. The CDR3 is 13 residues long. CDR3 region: CASTRGGFGGYTF. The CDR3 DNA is TGTGCCAGCACGAGGGGAGGGTTCGGTGGCTACACCTTC.

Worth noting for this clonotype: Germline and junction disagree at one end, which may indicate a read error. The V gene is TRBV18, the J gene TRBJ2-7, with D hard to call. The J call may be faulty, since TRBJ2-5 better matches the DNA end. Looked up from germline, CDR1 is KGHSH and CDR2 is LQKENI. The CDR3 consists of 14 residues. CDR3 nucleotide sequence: TGTGCCAACTCACCTACTCAATCGTTGGAGACCCAGTACTTC. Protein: CANSPTQSLETQYF.

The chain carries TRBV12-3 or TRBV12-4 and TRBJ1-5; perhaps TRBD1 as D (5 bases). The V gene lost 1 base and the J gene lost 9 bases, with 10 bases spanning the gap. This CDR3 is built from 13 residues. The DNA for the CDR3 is TGTGCCAGCAGTTTAGAGGGGATCGGGCCCCAGCATTTT. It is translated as CASSLEGIGPQHF.

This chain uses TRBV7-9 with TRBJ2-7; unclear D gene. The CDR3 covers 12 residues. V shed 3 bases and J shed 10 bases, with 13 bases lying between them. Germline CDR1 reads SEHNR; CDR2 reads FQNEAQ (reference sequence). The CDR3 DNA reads TGTGCCAGCAGCTTTAACAGCAACGTTCAGTACTTC. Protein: CASSFNSNVQYF.

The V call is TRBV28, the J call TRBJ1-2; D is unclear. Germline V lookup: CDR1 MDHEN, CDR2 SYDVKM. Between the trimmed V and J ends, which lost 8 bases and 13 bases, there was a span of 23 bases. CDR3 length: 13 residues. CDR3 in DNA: TGTGCCAGCGGAACTTTGACCCCCTGGGTTTTCACCTTC. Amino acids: CASGTLTPWVFTF.

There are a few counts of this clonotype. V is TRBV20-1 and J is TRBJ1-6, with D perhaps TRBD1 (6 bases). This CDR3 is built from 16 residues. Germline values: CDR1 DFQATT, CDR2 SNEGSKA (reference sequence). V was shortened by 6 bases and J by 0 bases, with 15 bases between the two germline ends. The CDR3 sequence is CSAADRTSSYNSPLHF. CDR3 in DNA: TGCAGTGCAGCTGACAGGACCAGCTCCTATAATTCACCCCTCCACTTT.

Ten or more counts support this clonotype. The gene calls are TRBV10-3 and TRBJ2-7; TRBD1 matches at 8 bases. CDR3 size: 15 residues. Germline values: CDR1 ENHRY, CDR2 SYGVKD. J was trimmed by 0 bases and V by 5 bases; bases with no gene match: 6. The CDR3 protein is CAISLTGDRSYEQYF. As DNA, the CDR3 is TGTGCCATCAGTTTGACAGGGGATCGCTCCTACGAGCAGTACTTC.

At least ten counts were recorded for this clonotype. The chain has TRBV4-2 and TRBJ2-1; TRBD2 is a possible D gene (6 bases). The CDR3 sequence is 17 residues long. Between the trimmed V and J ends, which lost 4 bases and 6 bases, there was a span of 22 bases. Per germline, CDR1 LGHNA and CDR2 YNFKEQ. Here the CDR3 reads CASSRGTFGSSGNEQFF. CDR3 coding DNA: TGTGCCAGCAGCCGCGGGACCTTTGGCTCTTCGGGCAATGAGCAGTTCTTC.

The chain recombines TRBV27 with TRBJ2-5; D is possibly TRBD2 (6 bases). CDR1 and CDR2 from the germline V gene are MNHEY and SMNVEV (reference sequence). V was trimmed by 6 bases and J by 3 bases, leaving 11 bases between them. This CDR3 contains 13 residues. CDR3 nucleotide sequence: TGTGCCAGCAGAACGACTAGGAAAGAGACCCAGTACTTC. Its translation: CASRTTRKETQYF.

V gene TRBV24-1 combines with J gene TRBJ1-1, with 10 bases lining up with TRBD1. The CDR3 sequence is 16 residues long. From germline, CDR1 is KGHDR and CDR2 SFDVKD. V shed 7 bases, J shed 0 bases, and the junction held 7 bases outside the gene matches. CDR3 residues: CATRIRGQGLNTEAFF. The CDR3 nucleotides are TGTGCCACCAGAATAAGGGGACAGGGGCTGAACACTGAAGCTTTCTTT.

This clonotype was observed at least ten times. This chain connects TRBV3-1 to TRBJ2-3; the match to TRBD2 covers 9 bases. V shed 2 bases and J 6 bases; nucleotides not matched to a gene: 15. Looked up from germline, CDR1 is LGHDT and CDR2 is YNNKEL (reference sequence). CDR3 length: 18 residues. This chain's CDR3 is CASSQTQREVLRSDTQYF. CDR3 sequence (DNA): TGTGCCAGCAGCCAAACGCAGCGGGAGGTTTTGAGGTCGGATACGCAGTATTTT.

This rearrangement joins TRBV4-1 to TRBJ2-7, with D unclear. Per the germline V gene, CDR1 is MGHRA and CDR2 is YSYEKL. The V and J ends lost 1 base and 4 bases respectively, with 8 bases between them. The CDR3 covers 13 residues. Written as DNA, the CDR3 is TGCGCCAGCAGCCAAGTCGAAGCGTACGAGCAGTACTTC. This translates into CASSQVEAYEQYF.

The DNA for the CDR3 is TGTGCCAGCAGCTTAGAGCCGGGTGCGGCCAAAAACATTCAGTACTTC. Protein sequence: CASSLEPGAAKNIQYF. The chain carries TRBV7-9 and TRBJ2-4; no definite D call. The V end lost 1 base, the J end lost 1 base, and 11 bases lay between the germline ends. The germline V gene has CDR1 SEHNR and CDR2 FQNEAQ (reference sequence). This CDR3 is built from 16 residues.

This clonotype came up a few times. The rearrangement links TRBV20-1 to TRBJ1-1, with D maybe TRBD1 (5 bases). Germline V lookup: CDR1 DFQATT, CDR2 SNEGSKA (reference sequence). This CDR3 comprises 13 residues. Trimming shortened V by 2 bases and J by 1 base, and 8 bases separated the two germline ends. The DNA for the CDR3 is TGCAGTGCTAGAACTGGGACGAACACTGAAGCTTTCTTT. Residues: CSARTGTNTEAFF.

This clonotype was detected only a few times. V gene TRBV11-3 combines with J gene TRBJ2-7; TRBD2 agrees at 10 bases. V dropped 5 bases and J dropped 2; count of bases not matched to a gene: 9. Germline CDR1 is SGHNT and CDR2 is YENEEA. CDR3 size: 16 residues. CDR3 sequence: CASSHRLAGYAYEQYF. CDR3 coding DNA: TGTGCCAGCAGCCACAGACTAGCGGGTTATGCCTACGAGCAGTACTTC. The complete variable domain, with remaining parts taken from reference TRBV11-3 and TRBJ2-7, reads EAGVVQSPRYKIIEKKQPVAFWCNPISGHNTLYWYLQNLGQGPELLIRYENEEAVDDSQLPKDRFSAERLKGVDSTLKIQPAELGDSAVYLCASSHRLAGYAYEQYFGPGTRLTVT.

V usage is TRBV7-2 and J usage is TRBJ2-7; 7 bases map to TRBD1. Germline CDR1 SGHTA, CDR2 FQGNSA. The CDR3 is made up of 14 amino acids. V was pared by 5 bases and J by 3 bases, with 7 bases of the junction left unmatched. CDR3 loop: CASSPAGTVYEQYF. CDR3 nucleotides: TGTGCCAGCAGCCCCGCCGGGACAGTCTACGAGCAGTACTTC.

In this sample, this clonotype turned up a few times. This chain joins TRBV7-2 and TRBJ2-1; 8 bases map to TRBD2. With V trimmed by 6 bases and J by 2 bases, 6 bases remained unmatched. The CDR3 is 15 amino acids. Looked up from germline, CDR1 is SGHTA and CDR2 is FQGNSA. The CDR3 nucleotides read TGTGCCAGCAGGCTAACTAGCGGAACCTACAATGAGCAGTTCTTC. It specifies CASRLTSGTYNEQFF. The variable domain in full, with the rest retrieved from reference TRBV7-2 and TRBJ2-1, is GAGVSQSPSNKVTEKGKDVELRCDPISGHTALYWYRQSLGQGLEFLIYFQGNSAPDKSGLPSDRFSAERTGGSVSTLTIQRTQQEDSAVYLCASRLTSGTYNEQFFGPGTRLTVL.

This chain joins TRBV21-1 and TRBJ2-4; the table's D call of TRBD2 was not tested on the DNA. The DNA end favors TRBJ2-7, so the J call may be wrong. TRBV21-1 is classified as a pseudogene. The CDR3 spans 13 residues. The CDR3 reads CASKEGKAYEQYF. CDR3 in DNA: TGTGCCAGCAAAGAGGGTAAAGCCTACGAGCAGTACTTC.